This T cell receptor beta chain appears in the sequencing data of a study of blood T cell repertoires in COVID-19. Looking at the study overall: Both acute and convalescent COVID-19 samples were obtained from the United States, Italy and Spain. PBMCs, B-cell-depleted T cells, or T cells were the source of the cDNA or gDNA that made up the material.

Original methodology: Amplifying reference gene primers gave estimates of nucleated cell counts. Assay: immunoSEQ multiplex PCR; the TCRdb copy retains only in-frame clones and omits some. That table gives V, J and clone size, and the DNA gave D and trimming. The data show some 180,000 clones, with around 86% seen just once and around 7% held by the top ten. The V gene end was trimmed by 3 bases and the J gene end by 6 bases; junction bases not matched to a gene: 3. Germline CDR1 and CDR2: MNHEY and SVGAGI. This CDR3 spans 13 amino acids. This TCR was sampled from a man between 35 and 55 years old with acute or convalescent COVID-19. The sequenced sample was peripheral blood. The J gene is TRBJ2-3, the V gene TRBV6-5, with TRBD2 identical over 7 bases. CDR3: CASSYRGGDTQYF. The CDR3 DNA sequence: TGTGCCAGCAGTTATAGGGGAGGGGATACGCAGTATTTT.